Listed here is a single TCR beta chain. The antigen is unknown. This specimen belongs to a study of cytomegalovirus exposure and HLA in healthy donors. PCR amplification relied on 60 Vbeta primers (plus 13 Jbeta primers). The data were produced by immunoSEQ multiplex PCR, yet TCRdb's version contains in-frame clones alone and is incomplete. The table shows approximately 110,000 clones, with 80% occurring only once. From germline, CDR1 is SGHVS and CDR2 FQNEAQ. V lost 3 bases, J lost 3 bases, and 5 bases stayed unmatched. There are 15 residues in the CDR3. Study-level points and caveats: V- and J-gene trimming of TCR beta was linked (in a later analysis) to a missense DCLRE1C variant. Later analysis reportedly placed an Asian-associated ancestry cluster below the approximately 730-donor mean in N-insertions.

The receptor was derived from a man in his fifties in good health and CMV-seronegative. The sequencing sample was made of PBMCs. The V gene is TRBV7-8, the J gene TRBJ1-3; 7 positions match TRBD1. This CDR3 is CASSFMDRSGNTIYF. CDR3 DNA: TGTGCCAGCAGCTTTATGGACAGGAGTGGAAACACCATATATTTT. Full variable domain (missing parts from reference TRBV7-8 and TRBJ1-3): GAGVSQSPRYKVAKRGQDVALRCDPISGHVSLFWYQQALGQGPEFLTYFQNEAQLDKSGLPSDRFFAERPEGSVSTLKIQRTQQEDSAVYLCASSFMDRSGNTIYFGEGSWLTVV.